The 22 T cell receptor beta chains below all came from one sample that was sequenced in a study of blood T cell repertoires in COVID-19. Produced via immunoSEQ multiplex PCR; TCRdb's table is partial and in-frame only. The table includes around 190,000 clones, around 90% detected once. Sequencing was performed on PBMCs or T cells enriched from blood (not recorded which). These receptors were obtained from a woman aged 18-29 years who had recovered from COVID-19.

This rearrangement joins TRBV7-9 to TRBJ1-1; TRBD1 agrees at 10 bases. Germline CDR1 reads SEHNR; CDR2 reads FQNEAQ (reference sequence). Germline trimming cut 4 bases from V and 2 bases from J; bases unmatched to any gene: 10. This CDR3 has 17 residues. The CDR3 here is CASSSYRTGGGNTEAFF. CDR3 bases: TGTGCCAGCAGCTCCTACCGGACAGGGGGAGGTAACACTGAAGCTTTCTTT.

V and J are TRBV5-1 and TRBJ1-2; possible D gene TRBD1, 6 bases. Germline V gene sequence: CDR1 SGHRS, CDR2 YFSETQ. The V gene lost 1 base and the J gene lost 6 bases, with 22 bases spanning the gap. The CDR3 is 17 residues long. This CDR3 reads CASSLNSGGAVRDGYTF. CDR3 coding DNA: TGCGCCAGCAGCTTGAATTCTGGGGGGGCCGTGCGCGATGGCTACACCTTC.

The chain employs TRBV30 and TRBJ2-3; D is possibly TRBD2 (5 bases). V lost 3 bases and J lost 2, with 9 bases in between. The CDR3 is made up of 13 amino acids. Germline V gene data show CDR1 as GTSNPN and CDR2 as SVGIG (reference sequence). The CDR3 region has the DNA TGTGCCTGGAGAGAGGGTCTCACAGATACGCAGTATTTT. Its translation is CAWREGLTDTQYF.

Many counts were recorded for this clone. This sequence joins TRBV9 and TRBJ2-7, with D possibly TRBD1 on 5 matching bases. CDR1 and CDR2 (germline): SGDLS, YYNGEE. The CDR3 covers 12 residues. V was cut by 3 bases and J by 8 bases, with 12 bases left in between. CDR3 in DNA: TGTGCCAGCAGCGCCCCTCTGGACAAGCAGTACTTC. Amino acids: CASSAPLDKQYF.

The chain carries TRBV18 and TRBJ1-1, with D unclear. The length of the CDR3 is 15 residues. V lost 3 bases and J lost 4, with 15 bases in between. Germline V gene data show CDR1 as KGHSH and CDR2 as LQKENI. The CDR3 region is CASSPQTVRGTEAFF. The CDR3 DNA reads TGTGCCAGCTCACCTCAGACCGTCCGCGGCACTGAAGCTTTCTTT.

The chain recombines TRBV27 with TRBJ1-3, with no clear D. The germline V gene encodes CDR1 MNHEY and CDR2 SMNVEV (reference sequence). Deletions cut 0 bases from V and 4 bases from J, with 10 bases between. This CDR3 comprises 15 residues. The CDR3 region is CASSLSGALGNTIYF. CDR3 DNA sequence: TGTGCCAGCAGTTTATCCGGAGCTCTGGGAAACACCATATATTTT.

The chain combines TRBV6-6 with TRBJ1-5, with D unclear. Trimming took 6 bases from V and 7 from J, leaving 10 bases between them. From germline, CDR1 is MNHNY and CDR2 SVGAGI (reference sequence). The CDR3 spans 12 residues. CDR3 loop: CASRGMRQPQHF. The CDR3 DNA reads TGTGCCAGCAGGGGTATGCGGCAGCCCCAGCATTTT.

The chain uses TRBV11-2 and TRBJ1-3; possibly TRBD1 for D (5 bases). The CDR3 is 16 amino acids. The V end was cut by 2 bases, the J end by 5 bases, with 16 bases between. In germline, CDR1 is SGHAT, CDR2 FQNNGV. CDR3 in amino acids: CASSLRGSGLRNTIYF. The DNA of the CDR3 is TGTGCCAGCAGCTTAAGGGGTTCAGGGTTAAGAAACACCATATATTTT. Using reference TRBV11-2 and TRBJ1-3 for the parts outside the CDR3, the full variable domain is EAGVAQSPRYKIIEKRQSVAFWCNPISGHATLYWYQQILGQGPKLLIQFQNNGVVDDSQLPKDRFSAERLKGVDSTLKIQPAKLEDSAVYLCASSLRGSGLRNTIYFGEGSWLTVV.

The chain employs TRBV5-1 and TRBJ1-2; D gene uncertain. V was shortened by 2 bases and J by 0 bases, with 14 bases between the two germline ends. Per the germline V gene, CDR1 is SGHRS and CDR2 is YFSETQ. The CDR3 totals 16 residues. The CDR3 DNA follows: TGCGCCAGCAGCTTTCAGGCTTTTGGCGCTAACTATGGCTACACCTTC. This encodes CASSFQAFGANYGYTF.

The CDR3 region is CASSQVGRGYEQYF. The CDR3 coding sequence is TGCGCCAGCAGCCAAGTCGGCAGGGGCTACGAGCAGTACTTC. The gene calls are TRBV4-1 and TRBJ2-7; D is possibly TRBD1 (6 bases). This CDR3 region has 14 residues. Per the germline V gene, CDR1 is MGHRA and CDR2 is YSYEKL. Trimming removed 1 base from V and 3 bases from J, with 10 bases in between.

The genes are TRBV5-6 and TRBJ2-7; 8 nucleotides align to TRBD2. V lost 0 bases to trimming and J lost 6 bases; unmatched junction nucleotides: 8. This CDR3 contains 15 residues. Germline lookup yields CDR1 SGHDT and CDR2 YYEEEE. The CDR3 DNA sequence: TGTGCCAGCAGCTTGGTTGAGGTCCGGGGGGGCGAGCAGTACTTC. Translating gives CASSLVEVRGGEQYF.

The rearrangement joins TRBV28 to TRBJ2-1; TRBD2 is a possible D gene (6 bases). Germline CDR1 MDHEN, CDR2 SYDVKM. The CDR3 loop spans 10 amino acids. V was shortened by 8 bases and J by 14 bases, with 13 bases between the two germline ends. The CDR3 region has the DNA TGTGCCAGCGGCGGGACGACCAAGTTCTTC. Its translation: CASGGTTKFF.

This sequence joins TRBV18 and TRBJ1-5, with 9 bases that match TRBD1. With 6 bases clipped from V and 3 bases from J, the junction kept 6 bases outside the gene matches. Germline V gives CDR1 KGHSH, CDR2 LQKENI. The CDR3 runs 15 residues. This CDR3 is CASSPGTGNNQPQHF. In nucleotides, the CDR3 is TGTGCCAGCTCCCCCGGGACAGGGAACAATCAGCCCCAGCATTTT.

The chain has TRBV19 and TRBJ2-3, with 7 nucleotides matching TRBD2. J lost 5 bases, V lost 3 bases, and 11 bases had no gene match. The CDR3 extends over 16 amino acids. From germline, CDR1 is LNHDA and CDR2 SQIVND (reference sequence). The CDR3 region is CASSISPGEGKDTQYF. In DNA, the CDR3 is TGTGCCAGTAGTATTTCTCCGGGGGAGGGAAAAGATACGCAGTATTTT.

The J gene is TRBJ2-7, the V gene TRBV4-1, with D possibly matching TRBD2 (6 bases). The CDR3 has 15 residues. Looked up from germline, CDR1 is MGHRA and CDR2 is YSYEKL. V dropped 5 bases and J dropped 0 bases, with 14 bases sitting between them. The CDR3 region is CASSFGTATSYEQYF. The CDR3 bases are TGCGCCAGCAGCTTTGGGACTGCTACCTCCTACGAGCAGTACTTC.

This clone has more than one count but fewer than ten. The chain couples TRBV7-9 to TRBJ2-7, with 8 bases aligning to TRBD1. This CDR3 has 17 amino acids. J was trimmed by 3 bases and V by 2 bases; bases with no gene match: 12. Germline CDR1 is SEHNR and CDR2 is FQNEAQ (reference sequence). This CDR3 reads CASSLNPGTGVVYEQYF. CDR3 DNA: TGTGCCAGCAGCTTAAACCCGGGGACAGGAGTTGTCTACGAGCAGTACTTC.

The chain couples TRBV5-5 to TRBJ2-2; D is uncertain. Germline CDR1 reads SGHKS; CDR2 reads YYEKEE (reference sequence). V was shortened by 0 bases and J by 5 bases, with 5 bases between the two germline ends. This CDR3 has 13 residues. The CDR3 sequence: CASSLEATGELFF. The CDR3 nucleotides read TGTGCCAGCAGCTTGGAAGCTACCGGGGAGCTGTTTTTT.

The CDR3 DNA reads TGTGCCTTCCAAAGCTCCGGGACAGGGCCTGGCTACACCTTC. This gives the protein CAFQSSGTGPGYTF. The chain has TRBV30 and TRBJ1-2; 9 bases align to TRBD1. Germline V gene data show CDR1 as GTSNPN and CDR2 as SVGIG (reference sequence). J gave up 7 bases and V 7 bases, and 13 bases lay outside the gene matches. The CDR3 is made up of 14 amino acids.

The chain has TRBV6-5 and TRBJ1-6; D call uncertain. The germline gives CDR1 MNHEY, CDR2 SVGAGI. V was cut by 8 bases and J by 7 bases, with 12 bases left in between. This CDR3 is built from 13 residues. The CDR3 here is CASCQAGNSPLHF. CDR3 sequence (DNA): TGTGCCAGCTGCCAGGCTGGGAATTCACCCCTCCACTTT.

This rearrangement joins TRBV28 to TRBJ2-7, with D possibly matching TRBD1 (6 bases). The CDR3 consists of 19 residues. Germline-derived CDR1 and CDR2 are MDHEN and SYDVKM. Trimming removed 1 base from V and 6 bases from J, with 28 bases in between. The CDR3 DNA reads TGTGCCAGCAGTTTATATTCCGGACAGTTTATCAGGCGGCTTAGCGAGCAGTACTTC. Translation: CASSLYSGQFIRRLSEQYF.

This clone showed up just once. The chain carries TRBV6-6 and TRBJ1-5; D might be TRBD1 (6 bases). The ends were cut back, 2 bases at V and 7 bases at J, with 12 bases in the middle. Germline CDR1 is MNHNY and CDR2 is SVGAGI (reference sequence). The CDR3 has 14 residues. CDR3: CASSYEGGRQPQHF. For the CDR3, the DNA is TGTGCCAGCAGTTACGAGGGGGGGCGGCAGCCCCAGCATTTT.

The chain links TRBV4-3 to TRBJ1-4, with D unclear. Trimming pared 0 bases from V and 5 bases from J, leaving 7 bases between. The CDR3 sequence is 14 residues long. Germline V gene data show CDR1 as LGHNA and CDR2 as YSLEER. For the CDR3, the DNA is TGCGCCAGCAGCCAAGATCATCCAAATGAAAAACTGTTTTTT. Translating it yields CASSQDHPNEKLFF.